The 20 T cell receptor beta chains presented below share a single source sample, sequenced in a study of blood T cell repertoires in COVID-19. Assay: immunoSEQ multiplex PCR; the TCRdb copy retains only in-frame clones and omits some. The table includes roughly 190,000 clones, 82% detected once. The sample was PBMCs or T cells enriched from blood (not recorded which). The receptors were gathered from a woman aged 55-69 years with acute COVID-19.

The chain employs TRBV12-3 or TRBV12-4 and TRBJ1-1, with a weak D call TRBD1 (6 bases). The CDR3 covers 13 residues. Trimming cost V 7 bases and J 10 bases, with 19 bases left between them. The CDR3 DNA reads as TGTGCCAGCACCTTAGGGGGATCCCCTGGAGCTTTCTTT. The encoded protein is CASTLGGSPGAFF.

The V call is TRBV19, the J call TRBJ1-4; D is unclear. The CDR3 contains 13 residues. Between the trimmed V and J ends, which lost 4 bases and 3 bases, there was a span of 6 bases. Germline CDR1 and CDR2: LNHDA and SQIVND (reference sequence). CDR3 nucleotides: TGTGCCAGTAGTACCGTCGCTAATGAAAAACTGTTTTTT. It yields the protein CASSTVANEKLFF.

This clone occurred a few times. The CDR3 protein is CASSRGQLENYGYTF. CDR3 nucleotide sequence: TGTGCCAGCTCAAGAGGACAGCTGGAGAACTATGGCTACACCTTC. The V gene is TRBV18, the J gene TRBJ1-2; maybe TRBD1 (6 bases). Germline V gene lookup returns CDR1 KGHSH and CDR2 LQKENI. V was cut by 5 bases and J by 2 bases, with 15 bases left in between. This CDR3 region has 15 residues.

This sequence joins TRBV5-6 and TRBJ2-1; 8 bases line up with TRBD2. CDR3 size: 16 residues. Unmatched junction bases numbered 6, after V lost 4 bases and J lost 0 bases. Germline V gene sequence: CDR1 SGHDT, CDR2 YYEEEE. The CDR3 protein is CASSPGGARSYNEQFF. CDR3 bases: TGTGCCAGCAGCCCGGGGGGGGCCCGCTCCTACAATGAGCAGTTCTTC. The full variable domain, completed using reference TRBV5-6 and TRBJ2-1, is DAGVTQSPTHLIKTRGQQVTLRCSPKSGHDTVSWYQQALGQGPQFIFQYYEEEERQRGNFPDRFSGHQFPNYSSELNVNALLLGDSALYLCASSPGGARSYNEQFFGPGTRLTVL.

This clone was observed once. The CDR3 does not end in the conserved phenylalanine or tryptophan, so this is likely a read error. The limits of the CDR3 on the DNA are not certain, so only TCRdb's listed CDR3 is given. CDR3 residues: CASRAGGESTAPHGI. This chain links TRBV6-5 with TRBJ1-5. From its first to its last residue, the CDR3 has 15 amino acids. Germline loops: CDR1 MNHEY, CDR2 SVGAGI.

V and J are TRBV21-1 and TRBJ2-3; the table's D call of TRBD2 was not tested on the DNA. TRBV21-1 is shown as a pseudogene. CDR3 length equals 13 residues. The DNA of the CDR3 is TGTGCCAGCTGCCGAGGTAACACAGATACGCAGTATTTT. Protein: CASCRGNTDTQYF.

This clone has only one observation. CDR3 sequence reads: CATSDYLAGVGEQFF. The CDR3 nucleotides read TGTGCCACCAGTGACTACCTAGCGGGCGTCGGGGAGCAGTTCTTC. J is TRBJ2-1 and V is TRBV24-1, with 8 bases identical to TRBD2. V shed 4 bases, J shed 10 bases, and the junction held 11 bases outside the gene matches. The CDR3 loop spans 15 amino acids. The germline V gene has CDR1 KGHDR and CDR2 SFDVKD.

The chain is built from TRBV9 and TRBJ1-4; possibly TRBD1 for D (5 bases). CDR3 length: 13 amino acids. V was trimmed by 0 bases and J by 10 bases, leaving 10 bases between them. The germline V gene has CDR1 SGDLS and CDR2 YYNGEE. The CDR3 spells CASSVGRGGKLFF. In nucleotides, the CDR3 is TGTGCCAGCAGCGTAGGGAGGGGAGGAAAACTGTTTTTT.

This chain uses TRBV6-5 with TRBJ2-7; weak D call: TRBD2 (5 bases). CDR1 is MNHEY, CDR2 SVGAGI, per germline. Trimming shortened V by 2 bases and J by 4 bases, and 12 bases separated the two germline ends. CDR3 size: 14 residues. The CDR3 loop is CASSYEGRTYEQYF. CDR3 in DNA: TGTGCCAGCAGTTACGAAGGGCGGACTTACGAGCAGTACTTC.

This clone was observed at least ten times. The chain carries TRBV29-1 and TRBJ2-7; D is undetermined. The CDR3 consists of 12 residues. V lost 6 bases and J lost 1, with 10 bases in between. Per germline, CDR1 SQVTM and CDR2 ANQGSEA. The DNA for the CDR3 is TGCAGCGTCGTACAGAGTTCCTACGAGCAGTACTTC. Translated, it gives CSVVQSSYEQYF.

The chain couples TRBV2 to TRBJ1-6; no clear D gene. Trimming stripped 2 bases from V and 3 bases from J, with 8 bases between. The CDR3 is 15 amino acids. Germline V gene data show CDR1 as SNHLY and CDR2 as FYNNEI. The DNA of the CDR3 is TGTGCCAGCAGTGAACAACAGAGCTATAATTCACCCCTCCACTTT. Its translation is CASSEQQSYNSPLHF.

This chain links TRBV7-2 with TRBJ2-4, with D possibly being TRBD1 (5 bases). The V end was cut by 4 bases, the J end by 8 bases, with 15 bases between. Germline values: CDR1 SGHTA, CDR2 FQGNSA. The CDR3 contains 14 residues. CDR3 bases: TGTGCCAGCAGCTCTAAAGGGGCTCCGGACATTCAGTACTTC. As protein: CASSSKGAPDIQYF.

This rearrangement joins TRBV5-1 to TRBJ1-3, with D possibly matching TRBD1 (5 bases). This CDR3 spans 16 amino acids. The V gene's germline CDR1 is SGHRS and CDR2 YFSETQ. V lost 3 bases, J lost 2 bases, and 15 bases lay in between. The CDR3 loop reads CASSYGPAGPGNTIYF. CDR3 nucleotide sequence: TGCGCCAGCAGCTACGGACCCGCGGGGCCTGGAAACACCATATATTTT.

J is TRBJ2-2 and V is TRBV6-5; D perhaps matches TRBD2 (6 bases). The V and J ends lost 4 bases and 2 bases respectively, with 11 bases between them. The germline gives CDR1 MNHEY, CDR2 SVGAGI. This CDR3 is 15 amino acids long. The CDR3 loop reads CASSLGLGNTGELFF. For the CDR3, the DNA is TGTGCCAGCAGTTTGGGACTGGGAAACACCGGGGAGCTGTTTTTT.

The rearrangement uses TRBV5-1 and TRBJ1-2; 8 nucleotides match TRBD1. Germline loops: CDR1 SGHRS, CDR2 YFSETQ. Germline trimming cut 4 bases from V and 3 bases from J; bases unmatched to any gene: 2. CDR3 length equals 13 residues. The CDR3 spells CASSPGGDYGYTF. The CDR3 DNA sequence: TGCGCCAGCAGCCCAGGGGGCGACTATGGCTACACCTTC. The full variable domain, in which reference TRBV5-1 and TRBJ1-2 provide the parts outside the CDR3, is KAGVTQTPRYLIKTRGQQVTLSCSPISGHRSVSWYQQTPGQGLQFLFEYFSETQRNKGNFPGRFSGRQFSNSRSEMNVSTLELGDSALYLCASSPGGDYGYTFGSGTRLTVV.

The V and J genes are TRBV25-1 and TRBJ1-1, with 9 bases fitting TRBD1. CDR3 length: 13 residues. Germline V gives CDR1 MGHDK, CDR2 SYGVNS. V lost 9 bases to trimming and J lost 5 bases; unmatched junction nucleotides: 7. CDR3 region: CASLGQGKTEAFF. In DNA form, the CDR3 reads TGTGCCAGTTTAGGACAGGGGAAAACTGAAGCTTTCTTT. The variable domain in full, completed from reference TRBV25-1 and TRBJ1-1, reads EADIYQTPRYLVIGTGKKITLECSQTMGHDKMYWYQQDPGMELHLIHYSYGVNSTEKGDLSSESTVSRIRTEHFPLTLESARPSHTSQYLCASLGQGKTEAFFGQGTRLTVV.

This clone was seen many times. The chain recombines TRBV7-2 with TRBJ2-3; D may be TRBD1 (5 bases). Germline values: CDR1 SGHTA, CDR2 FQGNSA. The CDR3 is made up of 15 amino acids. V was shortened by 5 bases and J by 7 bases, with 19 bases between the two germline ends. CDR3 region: CASSPQGGGVNTQYF. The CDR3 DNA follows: TGTGCCAGCAGCCCTCAGGGTGGTGGGGTAAATACGCAGTATTTT.

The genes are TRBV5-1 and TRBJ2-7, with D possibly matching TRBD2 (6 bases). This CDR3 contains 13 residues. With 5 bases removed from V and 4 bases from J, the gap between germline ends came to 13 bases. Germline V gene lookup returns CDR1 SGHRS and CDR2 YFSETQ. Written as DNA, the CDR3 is TGCGCCAGCAGTTGGGTGGAGGGGTACGAGCAGTACTTC. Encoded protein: CASSWVEGYEQYF.

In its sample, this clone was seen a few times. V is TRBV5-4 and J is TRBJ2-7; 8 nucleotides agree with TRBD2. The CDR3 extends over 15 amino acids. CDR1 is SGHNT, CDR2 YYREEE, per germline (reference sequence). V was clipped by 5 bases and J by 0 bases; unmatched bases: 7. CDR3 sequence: CASSPGGVTSYEQYV. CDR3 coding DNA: TGTGCCAGCAGTCCGGGGGGGGTTACCTCCTACGAGCAGTACGTC.

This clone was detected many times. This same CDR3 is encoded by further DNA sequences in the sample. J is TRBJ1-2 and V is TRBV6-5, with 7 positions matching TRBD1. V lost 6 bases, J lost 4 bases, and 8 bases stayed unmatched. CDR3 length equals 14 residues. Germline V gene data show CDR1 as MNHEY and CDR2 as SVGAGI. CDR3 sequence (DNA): TGTGCCAGCAGCTCCCCCGGGACAGCCTATGGCTACACCTTC. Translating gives CASSSPGTAYGYTF.